The 27 T cell receptor beta chains given below trace back to one sample, sequenced in a study of cytomegalovirus exposure and HLA in healthy donors. Some clones are missing from TCRdb's copy, which holds only in-frame ones; the method was immunoSEQ multiplex PCR. The table has 200,000 to 300,000 clones, roughly 91% seen once. The sequencing sample was made of PBMCs. All receptors derive from a young woman in good health and CMV-seronegative.

The J gene is TRBJ1-5, the V gene TRBV13; D is uncertain. The CDR3 has 15 residues. CDR1 is PRHDT and CDR2 is FYEKMQ in the germline V gene (reference sequence). V was shortened by 4 bases and J by 5 bases, with 15 bases between the two germline ends. The CDR3 DNA follows: TGTGCCAGCAGCTGCATTCTTTCTATCGATCAGCCCCAGCATTTT. The encoded protein is CASSCILSIDQPQHF.

The chain joins TRBV29-1 to TRBJ1-1, with D tentatively TRBD1 (5 bases). This CDR3 has 12 residues. The V gene's germline CDR1 is SQVTM and CDR2 ANQGSEA. Trimming took 5 bases from V and 5 from J, leaving 12 bases between them. The CDR3, as DNA: TGCAGCGTTTCCTCCGGGGGTACTGAAGCTTTCTTT. It yields the protein CSVSSGGTEAFF.

The V call is TRBV12-5, the J call TRBJ2-2; a weak D match, TRBD2 (5 bases). Germline lookup yields CDR1 LGHNT and CDR2 FRNRAP. The CDR3 extends over 15 amino acids. Trimming took off 5 bases at V and 3 bases at J, with 13 bases between the two ends. This CDR3 is CASGLGVVDTGELFF. The CDR3 DNA reads TGTGCTAGTGGTCTGGGAGTCGTCGACACCGGGGAGCTGTTTTTT.

V is TRBV28 and J is TRBJ2-7; TRBD2 agrees at 8 bases. The length of the CDR3 is 16 residues. The trim removed 5 bases at V and 5 bases at J, leaving 14 bases unmatched. Germline CDR1 is MDHEN and CDR2 is SYDVKM. DNA for the CDR3: TGTGCCAGCAGTCCCACGCCTGCTAGCGGGTGGGACGAGCAGTACTTC. Translating it yields CASSPTPASGWDEQYF.

This clone was observed once. The rearrangement links TRBV7-6 to TRBJ2-2; D is perhaps TRBD1 (5 bases). The germline CDR1 and CDR2 sequences are SGHVS and FNYEAQ. CDR3 size: 16 residues. Trimming removed 5 bases from V and 4 bases from J, with 17 bases in between. In DNA, the CDR3 is TGTGCCAGCAGCCTAAATGGCAGGGTAGGCACCGGGGAGCTGTTTTTT. Translated, it gives CASSLNGRVGTGELFF.

The V call is TRBV6-1, the J call TRBJ2-1; D remains unclear. There are 13 residues in the CDR3. Trimming took off 4 bases at V and 5 bases at J, with 9 bases between the two ends. CDR1 is MNHNS, CDR2 SASEGT, per germline. Here the CDR3 reads CASSASPHNEQFF. In nucleotides, the CDR3 is TGTGCCAGCAGTGCAAGCCCGCACAATGAGCAGTTCTTC.

The V call is TRBV29-1, the J call TRBJ1-4, with D tentatively TRBD1 (5 bases). Germline V CDR1 and CDR2: SQVTM, ANQGSEA. The CDR3 extends over 14 amino acids. V was shortened by 6 bases and J by 5 bases, with 16 bases between the two germline ends. The CDR3: CSVTDQRGNEKLFF. CDR3 DNA sequence: TGCAGCGTGACAGACCAACGAGGAAATGAAAAACTGTTTTTT.

V is TRBV6-5 and J is TRBJ2-1, with 10 bases identical to TRBD2. V shed 7 bases and J 3 bases; nucleotides not matched to a gene: 6. Germline V CDR1 and CDR2: MNHEY, SVGAGI. The CDR3 is 15 amino acids. The CDR3 protein is CASIKAGGLYNEQFF. The CDR3 coding sequence is TGTGCCAGCATTAAAGCGGGAGGGCTCTACAATGAGCAGTTCTTC.

The CDR3 DNA reads as TGTGCCAGCAGCCAACCCCCCGGGGGCCTTGGGGAGCTGTTTTTT. It is translated as CASSQPPGGLGELFF. J is TRBJ2-2 and V is TRBV14; D possibly matches TRBD1 or TRBD2 (6 bases each). CDR1 is SGHDN and CDR2 is FVKESK in the germline V gene. The length of the CDR3 is 15 residues. Trimming removed 2 bases from V and 8 bases from J, with 15 bases in between.

The rearrangement links TRBV11-2 to TRBJ2-2; perhaps TRBD1 as D (5 bases). This CDR3 comprises 14 residues. Looked up from germline, CDR1 is SGHAT and CDR2 is FQNNGV. The ends were cut back, 7 bases at V and 4 bases at J, with 13 bases in the middle. The CDR3, as DNA: TGTGCCAGCACCCCCCAGGGCGCCACCGGGGAGCTGTTTTTT. Its translation is CASTPQGATGELFF.

The chain is built from TRBV19 and TRBJ2-1; maybe TRBD2 (5 bases). CDR1 is LNHDA, CDR2 SQIVND, per germline (reference sequence). With 3 bases removed from V and 7 bases from J, the gap between germline ends came to 13 bases. This CDR3 comprises 14 residues. This chain's CDR3 is CASSIEGPFNEQFF. The CDR3 bases are TGTGCCAGTAGTATCGAGGGCCCTTTTAATGAGCAGTTCTTC. The entire variable domain, with the rest obtained from reference TRBV19 and TRBJ2-1, is as follows: DGGITQSPKYLFRKEGQNVTLSCEQNLNHDAMYWYRQDPGQGLRLIYYSQIVNDFQKGDIAEGYSVSREKKESFPLTVTSAQKNPTAFYLCASSIEGPFNEQFFGPGTRLTVL.

The J gene is TRBJ2-1, the V gene TRBV11-3; 7 nucleotides line up with TRBD2. From germline, CDR1 is SGHNT and CDR2 YENEEA. CDR3 length equals 15 residues. V shed 1 base, J shed 8 bases, and the junction held 8 bases outside the gene matches. The CDR3 region is CASSLAWGGQDEQFF. In DNA form, the CDR3 reads TGTGCCAGCAGCTTAGCTTGGGGGGGTCAAGATGAGCAGTTCTTC.

The chain has TRBV27 and TRBJ2-1; 7 bases line up with TRBD1. With 7 bases clipped from V and 7 bases from J, the junction kept 7 bases outside the gene matches. This CDR3 has 13 residues. Germline CDR1 is MNHEY and CDR2 is SMNVEV (reference sequence). The CDR3 protein is CASTMTGINEQFF. Written as DNA, the CDR3 is TGTGCCAGCACCATGACAGGGATTAATGAGCAGTTCTTC.

This clone was counted a single time. The chain employs TRBV19 and TRBJ2-2; either TRBD1 or TRBD2 may fit D (5 bases each). The CDR3 is made up of 15 amino acids. Deletions cut 4 bases from V and 4 bases from J, with 13 bases between. Germline lookup yields CDR1 LNHDA and CDR2 SQIVND (reference sequence). CDR3 in DNA: TGTGCCAGTAGTACCGGGACCTTATTCACCGGGGAGCTGTTTTTT. Translation: CASSTGTLFTGELFF.

The J gene is TRBJ2-1, the V gene TRBV2, with 8 positions matching TRBD2. The trim removed 6 bases at V and 8 bases at J, leaving 12 bases unmatched. CDR3 length: 15 amino acids. CDR1 and CDR2 (germline): SNHLY, FYNNEI. CDR3 residues: CASRGSGSPLDEQFF. The DNA of the CDR3 is TGTGCCAGCAGAGGGAGCGGGAGCCCACTGGATGAGCAGTTCTTC.

This clone appeared a single time. An end of the junction does not agree with germline; a read error may underlie this. V is TRBV6-5 and J is TRBJ2-5, with a tentative D call TRBD2 (6 bases). CDR1 is MNHEY and CDR2 is SVGAGI in the germline V gene. The CDR3 is 12 residues long. The DNA of the CDR3 is TGCGTGGCGGGGACGTTTCCAGAGACCCAGTACTTC. It specifies CVAGTFPETQYF.

The V call is TRBV7-9, the J call TRBJ2-1, with D perhaps matching TRBD2 (6 bases). In germline, CDR1 is SEHNR, CDR2 FQNEAQ (reference sequence). The CDR3 length is 15 residues. V gave up 6 bases and J gave up 8 bases, with 20 bases separating them. This chain's CDR3 is CASSSRLGSGDEQFF. In DNA, the CDR3 is TGTGCCAGCAGTTCCAGACTAGGTTCGGGCGATGAGCAGTTCTTC. Full variable domain (rest looked up from reference TRBV7-9 and TRBJ2-1): DTGVSQNPRHKITKRGQNVTFRCDPISEHNRLYWYRQTLGQGPEFLTYFQNEAQLEKSRLLSDRFSAERPKGSFSTLEIQRTEQGDSAMYLCASSSRLGSGDEQFFGPGTRLTVL.

Concerning this clone: Other DNA sequences in this sample translate to the same CDR3. This chain joins TRBV7-2 and TRBJ2-1, with D hard to call. There are 12 residues in the CDR3. Germline assignment: CDR1 SGHTA and CDR2 FQGNSA. Between the trimmed V and J ends, which lost 5 bases and 4 bases, there was a span of 6 bases. CDR3 amino acids: CASSPSYNEQFF. CDR3 sequence (DNA): TGTGCCAGCAGCCCATCATACAATGAGCAGTTCTTC.

This sequence joins TRBV19 and TRBJ2-4; D perhaps matches TRBD1 (6 bases). V gave up 4 bases and J gave up 0 bases, with 10 bases separating them. The CDR3 sequence is 15 residues long. Germline CDR1 is LNHDA and CDR2 is SQIVND (reference sequence). The CDR3 nucleotides read TGTGCCAGTAGTACGGACAGTCTAGCCAAAAACATTCAGTACTTC. It specifies CASSTDSLAKNIQYF.

This sequence joins TRBV28 and TRBJ2-7, with a weak D call TRBD1 (6 bases). With 10 bases removed from V and 4 bases from J, the gap between germline ends came to 14 bases. Looked up from germline, CDR1 is MDHEN and CDR2 is SYDVKM. The CDR3 totals 12 residues. The CDR3 bases are TGTGCCACCCTATCAGGGGCTTACGAGCAGTACTTC. Amino acids: CATLSGAYEQYF.

The rearrangement uses TRBV18 and TRBJ2-7; TRBD2 agrees at 10 bases. Germline V gives CDR1 KGHSH, CDR2 LQKENI. This CDR3 has 14 residues. With 3 bases clipped from V and 5 bases from J, the junction kept 4 bases outside the gene matches. The CDR3 region has the DNA TGTGCCAGCTCACCCGGGACTAGCGCCAACGAGCAGTACTTC. This translates into CASSPGTSANEQYF.

The chain employs TRBV5-1 and TRBJ1-2; 7 positions match TRBD1. CDR1 is SGHRS, CDR2 YFSETQ, per germline. The trim removed 2 bases at V and 8 bases at J, leaving 6 bases unmatched. This CDR3 is built from 13 residues. CDR3 loop: CASSFTDRDGYTF. The CDR3 coding sequence is TGCGCCAGCAGCTTTACCGACAGGGACGGCTACACCTTC.

A remark on this clone: Other DNA sequences from this sample encode an identical CDR3 as well. V is TRBV7-9 and J is TRBJ2-2, with D unclear. The CDR3 loop spans 13 amino acids. V shed 3 bases and J shed 5 bases, with 7 bases lying between them. Germline-derived CDR1 and CDR2 are SEHNR and FQNEAQ (reference sequence). In nucleotides, the CDR3 is TGTGCCAGCAGCTTGGGTAATACCGGGGAGCTGTTTTTT. Translating it yields CASSLGNTGELFF.

This sequence joins TRBV7-6 and TRBJ2-7; D is uncertain. This CDR3 region has 13 residues. Between the trimmed V and J ends, which lost 1 base and 7 bases, there was a span of 11 bases. Germline CDR1 and CDR2: SGHVS and FNYEAQ. DNA for the CDR3: TGTGCCAGCAGCTTAGAAGACTCTCGGGAGCAGTACTTC. It translates to CASSLEDSREQYF.

The chain carries TRBV2 and TRBJ1-1; D is unresolved. The CDR3 runs 13 residues. Germline V gene data show CDR1 as SNHLY and CDR2 as FYNNEI. V lost 7 bases and J lost 0, with 9 bases in between. CDR3 DNA sequence: TGTGCCAGCAAAAGGTTGCTGAACACTGAAGCTTTCTTT. This sequence encodes CASKRLLNTEAFF. Combining the CDR3 with reference TRBV2 and TRBJ1-1 gives the whole variable domain EPEVTQTPSHQVTQMGQEVILRCVPISNHLYFYWYRQILGQKVEFLVSFYNNEISEKSEIFDDQFSVERPDGSNFTLKIRSTKLEDSAMYFCASKRLLNTEAFFGQGTRLTVV.

The chain joins TRBV28 to TRBJ2-1; D call uncertain. The V end lost 3 bases, the J end lost 3 bases, and 15 bases lay between the germline ends. Germline V gene data show CDR1 as MDHEN and CDR2 as SYDVKM. This CDR3 has 16 residues. CDR3 protein: CASSFLDRDFYNEQFF. CDR3 bases: TGTGCCAGCAGTTTTCTAGACCGAGACTTCTACAATGAGCAGTTCTTC.

This clone appeared once. The genes are TRBV4-3 and TRBJ2-7; D may be TRBD2 (6 bases). Germline CDR1 and CDR2: LGHNA and YSLEER. V was cut by 4 bases and J by 0 bases, with 7 bases left in between. The CDR3 loop spans 13 amino acids. The CDR3, as DNA: TGCGCCAGCAGCCTTAGCGGCTCCTACGAGCAGTACTTC. This sequence encodes CASSLSGSYEQYF.